These 5 T cell receptor beta chains came from one sample sequenced in a study of T-cell reconstitution after alpha-beta-depleted transplantation in children. Preparation of the TCRbeta library used unique molecular identifiers. MiXCR, applied by TCRdb to the PCR reads, yields one record per CDR3 protein. Of 75,000 to 100,000 distinct CDR3 sequences detected, roughly 7.7% appear once; the ten largest clones hold over 6%. The material was PBMCs from the stem cell graft donor, obtained from the stem cell graft. The receptors here all came from a human donor who donated a stem cell graft to a child with congenital amegakaryocytic thrombocytopenia.

In its sample, this clonotype was seen many times. The chain joins TRBV20-1 to TRBJ2-1; TRBD1 matches at 8 bases. CDR3 length: 14 amino acids. CDR1 is DFQATT and CDR2 is SNEGSKA in the germline V gene (reference sequence). V trimming: 4 bases; J trimming: 4 bases; junction bases outside the gene matches: 6. This CDR3 reads CSATQGADYNEQFF. CDR3 sequence (DNA): TGCAGTGCTACTCAGGGGGCTGATTACAATGAGCAGTTCTTC.

The genes are TRBV30 and TRBJ1-6, with 7 bases identical to TRBD1. CDR1 and CDR2 from the germline V gene are GTSNPN and SVGIG (reference sequence). V lost 5 bases to trimming and J lost 10 bases; unmatched junction nucleotides: 5. The CDR3 is 12 residues long. The CDR3 nucleotides read TGTGCCTGGGGGGACAGTGTCTCACCCCTCCACTTT. Translated: CAWGDSVSPLHF.

The table lists this clonotype with many counts. CDR3 DNA sequence: TGCGCCAGCAGCTTGAAATCCTACATTTACGAGCAGTACTTC. Protein product: CASSLKSYIYEQYF. The J gene is TRBJ2-7, the V gene TRBV5-1, with D unclear. The CDR3 has 14 residues. Trimming took off 1 base at V and 4 bases at J, with 12 bases between the two ends. Germline lookup yields CDR1 SGHRS and CDR2 YFSETQ.

This clonotype is a singleton in its sample. V gene TRBV11-2 combines with J gene TRBJ2-3; tentative D call: TRBD1 (5 bases). Germline CDR1 reads SGHAT; CDR2 reads FQNNGV. Trimming shortened V by 5 bases and J by 1 base, and 13 bases separated the two germline ends. The CDR3 is 15 residues long. DNA of the CDR3: TGTGCCAGCAGCCCGATTAGGACACGCACAGATACGCAGTATTTT. This gives the protein CASSPIRTRTDTQYF.

V gene TRBV18 combines with J gene TRBJ1-1, with D uncertain. Trimming stripped 1 base from V and 0 bases from J, with 18 bases between. Germline lookup yields CDR1 KGHSH and CDR2 LQKENI. This CDR3 is built from 18 residues. This chain's CDR3 is CASSPQPRKLIMNTEAFF. For the CDR3, the DNA is TGTGCCAGCTCACCACAACCTAGGAAGCTAATCATGAACACTGAAGCTTTCTTT.